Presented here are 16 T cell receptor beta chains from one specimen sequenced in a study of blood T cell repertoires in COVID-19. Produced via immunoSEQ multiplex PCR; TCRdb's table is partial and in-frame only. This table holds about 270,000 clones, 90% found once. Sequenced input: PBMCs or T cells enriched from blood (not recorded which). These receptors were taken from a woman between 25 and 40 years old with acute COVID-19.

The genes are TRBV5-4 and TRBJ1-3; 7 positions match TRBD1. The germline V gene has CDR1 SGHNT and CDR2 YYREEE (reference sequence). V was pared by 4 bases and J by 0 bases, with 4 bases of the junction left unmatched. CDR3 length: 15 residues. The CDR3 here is CASSVGQSSGNTIYF. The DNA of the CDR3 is TGTGCCAGCAGCGTGGGACAGAGCTCTGGAAACACCATATATTTT.

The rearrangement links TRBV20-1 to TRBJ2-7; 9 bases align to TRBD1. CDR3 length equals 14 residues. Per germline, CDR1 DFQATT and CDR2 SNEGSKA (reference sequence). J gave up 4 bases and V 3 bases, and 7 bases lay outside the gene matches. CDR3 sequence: CSASRGQGGYEQYF. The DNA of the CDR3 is TGCAGTGCTAGTCGGGGACAGGGAGGATACGAGCAGTACTTC.

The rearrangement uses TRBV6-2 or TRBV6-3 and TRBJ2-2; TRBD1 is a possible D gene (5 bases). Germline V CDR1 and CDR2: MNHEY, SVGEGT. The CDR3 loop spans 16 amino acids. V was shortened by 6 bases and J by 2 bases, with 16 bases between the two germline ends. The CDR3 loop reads CASSRGRGPNTGELFF. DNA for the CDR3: TGTGCCAGCAGCCGCGGAAGGGGCCCTAACACCGGGGAGCTGTTTTTT.

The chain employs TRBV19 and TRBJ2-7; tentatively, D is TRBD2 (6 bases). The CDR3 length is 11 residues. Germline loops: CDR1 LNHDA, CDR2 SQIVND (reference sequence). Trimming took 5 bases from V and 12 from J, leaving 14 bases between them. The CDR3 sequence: CASSYETSMYF. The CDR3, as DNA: TGTGCCAGTAGTTATGAAACTAGCATGTACTTC.

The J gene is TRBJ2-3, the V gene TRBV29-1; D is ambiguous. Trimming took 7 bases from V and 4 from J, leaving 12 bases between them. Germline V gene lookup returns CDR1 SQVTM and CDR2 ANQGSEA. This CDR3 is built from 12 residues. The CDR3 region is CSATAASDTQYF. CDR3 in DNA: TGCAGCGCTACTGCTGCGTCAGATACGCAGTATTTT.

The DNA for the CDR3 is TGTGCCAGCAGCCCCACTAGCGGGAGTCCCTATGAGCAGTTCTTC. Encoded protein: CASSPTSGSPYEQFF. The chain recombines TRBV3-1 (or the pseudogene TRBV3-2) with TRBJ2-1; TRBD2 matches 11 bases. CDR3 length: 15 amino acids. Germline CDR1 and CDR2: LGHDT and YNNKEL (reference sequence). With 4 bases clipped from V and 8 bases from J, the junction kept 7 bases outside the gene matches.

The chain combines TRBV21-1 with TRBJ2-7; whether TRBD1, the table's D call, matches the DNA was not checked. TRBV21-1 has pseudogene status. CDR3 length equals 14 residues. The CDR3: CASSKGDRDHEQYF. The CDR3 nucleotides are TGTGCCAGCAGCAAAGGAGACAGGGACCACGAGCAGTACTTC.

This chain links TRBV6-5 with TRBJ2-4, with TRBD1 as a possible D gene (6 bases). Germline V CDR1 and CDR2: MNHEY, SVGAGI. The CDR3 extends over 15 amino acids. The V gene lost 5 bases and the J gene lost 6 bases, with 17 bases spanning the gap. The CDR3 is CASSPIAGDGNIQYF. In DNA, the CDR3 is TGTGCCAGCAGTCCTATAGCAGGGGATGGAAACATTCAGTACTTC.

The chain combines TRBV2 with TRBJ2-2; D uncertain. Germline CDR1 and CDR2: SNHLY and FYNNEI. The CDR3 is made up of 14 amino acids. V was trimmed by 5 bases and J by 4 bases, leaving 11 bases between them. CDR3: CASSMTRITGELFF. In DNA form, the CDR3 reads TGTGCCAGCAGTATGACACGGATCACCGGGGAGCTGTTTTTT. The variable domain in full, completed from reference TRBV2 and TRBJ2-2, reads EPEVTQTPSHQVTQMGQEVILRCVPISNHLYFYWYRQILGQKVEFLVSFYNNEISEKSEIFDDQFSVERPDGSNFTLKIRSTKLEDSAMYFCASSMTRITGELFFGEGSRLTVL.

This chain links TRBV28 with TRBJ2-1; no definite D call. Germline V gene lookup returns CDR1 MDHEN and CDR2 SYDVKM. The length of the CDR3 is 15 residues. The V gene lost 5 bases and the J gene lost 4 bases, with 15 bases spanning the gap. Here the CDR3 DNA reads TGTGCCAGCAGTGCCGATCGGTGGAGATACAATGAGCAGTTCTTC. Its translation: CASSADRWRYNEQFF.

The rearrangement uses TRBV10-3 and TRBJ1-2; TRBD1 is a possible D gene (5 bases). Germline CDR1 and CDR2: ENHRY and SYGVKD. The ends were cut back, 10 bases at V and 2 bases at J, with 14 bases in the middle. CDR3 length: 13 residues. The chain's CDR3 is CATLGGGNYGYTF. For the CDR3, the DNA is TGTGCCACCCTCGGTGGGGGGAACTATGGCTACACCTTC.

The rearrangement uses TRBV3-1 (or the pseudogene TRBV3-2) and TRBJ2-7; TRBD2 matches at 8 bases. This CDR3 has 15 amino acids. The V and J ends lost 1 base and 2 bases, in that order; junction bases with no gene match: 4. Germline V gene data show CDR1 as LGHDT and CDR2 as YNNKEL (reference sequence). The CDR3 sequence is CASSQALAGPYEQYF. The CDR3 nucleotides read TGTGCCAGCAGCCAAGCGCTAGCGGGCCCCTACGAGCAGTACTTC.

The CDR3 DNA sequence: TGCGCCAGCAGCCCCTCCGTAAGTCGCGAGATTGACACTGAAGCTTTCTTT. Translated: CASSPSVSREIDTEAFF. The chain employs TRBV4-1 and TRBJ1-1; D remains ambiguous. CDR3 length: 17 amino acids. Germline V CDR1 and CDR2: MGHRA, YSYEKL. The V gene lost 4 bases and the J gene lost 3 bases, with 21 bases spanning the gap.

The CDR3 sequence is CASSPRQVTYGYTF. The DNA of the CDR3 is TGTGCCAGTAGTCCTCGGCAGGTGACCTATGGCTACACCTTC. The chain employs TRBV19 and TRBJ1-2, with D unclear. The CDR3 has 14 amino acids. Trimming shortened V by 5 bases and J by 4 bases, and 14 bases separated the two germline ends. Per germline, CDR1 LNHDA and CDR2 SQIVND (reference sequence).

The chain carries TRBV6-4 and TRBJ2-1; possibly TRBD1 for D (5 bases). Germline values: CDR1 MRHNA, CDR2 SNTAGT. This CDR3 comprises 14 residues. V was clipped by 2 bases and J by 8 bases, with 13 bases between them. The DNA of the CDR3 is TGTGCCAGCAGTGACCTCTCCAAGGGGCATGAGCAGTTCTTC. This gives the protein CASSDLSKGHEQFF.

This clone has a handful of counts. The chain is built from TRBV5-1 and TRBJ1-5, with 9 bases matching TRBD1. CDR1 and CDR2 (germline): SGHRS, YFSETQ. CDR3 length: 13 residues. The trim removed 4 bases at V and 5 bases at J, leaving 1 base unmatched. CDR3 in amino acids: CASSRTGDQPQHF. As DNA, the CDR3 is TGCGCCAGCAGCAGGACAGGGGATCAGCCCCAGCATTTT.